Below, one T cell receptor beta chain is given with its context. The data originate from a study of blood T cell repertoires in COVID-19. Study context: Material from acute and convalescent COVID-19 was sourced from the United States, Italy and Spain.

Germline V gene sequence: CDR1 SQVTM, CDR2 ANQGSEA. V was pared by 5 bases and J by 0 bases, with 7 bases between. CDR3 length: 12 amino acids. Clones were sequenced by immunoSEQ multiplex PCR, and TCRdb holds only the in-frame ones, with some missing. The repertoire includes a few hundred thousand clones, roughly 80% of them detected once, and less than 4.5% sits in the top ten. Sample: peripheral blood. The V call is TRBV29-1, the J call TRBJ1-2; D gene unclear. This clonotype was obtained from a woman aged 45-65 years with active or convalescent COVID-19. This CDR3 reads CSVLWPNYGYTF. In nucleotides, the CDR3 is TGCAGCGTTCTGTGGCCTAACTATGGCTACACCTTC.